Below, 32 T cell receptor beta chains from the same sample are listed, as sequenced in a study of blood T cell repertoires in COVID-19. Using immunoSEQ multiplex PCR, the repertoire was profiled, and TCRdb retains in-frame clones only, with some absent. The sample has 200,000 to 250,000 clones, around 90% seen once. Sequencing input: PBMCs or T cells enriched from blood (not recorded which). These receptor sequences come from a man under 40 who had been exposed to COVID-19.

The rearrangement uses TRBV9 and TRBJ1-2; TRBD1 matches at 10 bases. This CDR3 is 15 amino acids long. CDR1 is SGDLS and CDR2 is YYNGEE in the germline V gene. V gave up 1 base and J gave up 7 bases; unmatched junction bases: 7. The CDR3 here is CASSVQTGGASGYTF. CDR3 coding DNA: TGTGCCAGCAGCGTACAGACAGGGGGCGCGTCTGGCTACACCTTC.

This chain joins TRBV24-1 and TRBJ1-2; the D gene is possibly TRBD1 (5 bases). CDR1 KGHDR and CDR2 SFDVKD come from the germline V gene. V lost 7 bases to trimming and J lost 8 bases, with 16 bases between them. The CDR3 spans 13 residues. CDR3 bases: TGTGCCACCAGAAAGCAGTGGGCAGGGGGCTACACCTTC. Translated: CATRKQWAGGYTF.

The table lists this clone with a few counts. The J gene is TRBJ2-2, the V gene TRBV10-1; no clear D gene. The CDR3 consists of 15 residues. The germline V gene encodes CDR1 WNHNN and CDR2 SYGVQD (reference sequence). V was trimmed by 6 bases and J by 4 bases, leaving 15 bases between them. The CDR3 is CASSGDPRGTGELFF. CDR3 DNA sequence: TGCGCCAGCAGCGGCGACCCGCGCGGCACCGGGGAGCTGTTTTTT.

This sequence joins TRBV6-5 and TRBJ2-1, with D perhaps TRBD1 (5 bases). Trimming left V 6 bases short and J 5 bases short, with 17 bases between. The CDR3 has 15 amino acids. Germline loops: CDR1 MNHEY, CDR2 SVGAGI. The CDR3 reads CASRPDRLQNNEQFF. CDR3 DNA: TGTGCCAGCAGGCCCGACAGACTCCAGAACAATGAGCAGTTCTTC.

J is TRBJ1-1 and V is TRBV19, with D possibly TRBD1 on 5 matching bases. Trimming shortened V by 5 bases and J by 5 bases, and 6 bases separated the two germline ends. Germline CDR1 is LNHDA and CDR2 is SQIVND (reference sequence). The CDR3 has 11 residues. Here the CDR3 reads CASSPGTEAFF. The CDR3 DNA is TGTGCCAGTAGTCCAGGGACTGAAGCTTTCTTT.

This clone has only one observation. The rearrangement joins TRBV7-9 to TRBJ1-2; tentatively, D is TRBD1 (5 bases). There are 15 residues in the CDR3. Germline CDR1 SEHNR, CDR2 FQNEAQ (reference sequence). Trimming removed 6 bases at V and 1 base at J, with 15 bases between. This CDR3 is CASRGGAGINYGYTF. The CDR3 nucleotides read TGTGCCAGCAGGGGGGGTGCTGGAATTAACTATGGCTACACCTTC.

CDR3 sequence: CASSLVLRQGASYGYTF. In DNA, the CDR3 is TGTGCCAGCAGCTTAGTCCTGAGACAGGGGGCAAGTTATGGCTACACCTTC. The chain employs TRBV7-2 and TRBJ1-2; 10 positions agree with TRBD1. V gave up 1 base and J gave up 5 bases; unmatched junction bases: 10. CDR3 length equals 17 residues. CDR1 SGHTA and CDR2 FQGNSA come from the germline V gene.

This chain connects TRBV27 to TRBJ2-3, with D possibly being TRBD2 (6 bases). This CDR3 has 14 residues. The germline V gene has CDR1 MNHEY and CDR2 SMNVEV (reference sequence). The ends were cut back, 4 bases at V and 2 bases at J, with 10 bases in the middle. The CDR3 DNA reads as TGTGCCAGCAGTTCGGGACTCTTCACAGATACGCAGTATTTT. The encoded protein is CASSSGLFTDTQYF.

This chain links TRBV6-6 with TRBJ2-3; D is possibly TRBD1 (6 bases). CDR1 and CDR2 (germline): MNHNY, SVGAGI (reference sequence). V shed 5 bases and J shed 4 bases, with 16 bases lying between them. The CDR3 runs 15 residues. The DNA of the CDR3 is TGTGCCAGCAGTCTGACAGGTACAACGGCAGATACGCAGTATTTT. It specifies CASSLTGTTADTQYF.

This chain joins TRBV27 and TRBJ1-4; 9 nucleotides agree with TRBD1. The CDR3 totals 15 residues. The germline CDR1 and CDR2 sequences are MNHEY and SMNVEV (reference sequence). Trimming cost V 2 bases and J 5 bases; bases outside gene matches: 3. The CDR3, as DNA: TGTGCCAGCAGTTTACGGACAGGGGAGAATGAAAAACTGTTTTTT. It encodes CASSLRTGENEKLFF. The full variable domain, rest sourced from reference TRBV27 and TRBJ1-4, is EAQVTQNPRYLITVTGKKLTVTCSQNMNHEYMSWYRQDPGLGLRQIYYSMNVEVTDKGDVPEGYKVSRKEKRNFPLILESPSPNQTSLYFCASSLRTGENEKLFFGSGTQLSVL.

This chain uses TRBV3-1 (or the pseudogene TRBV3-2) with TRBJ2-3, with 12 bases that match TRBD2. There are 15 residues in the CDR3. In germline, CDR1 is LGHDT, CDR2 YNNKEL (reference sequence). Trimming took 5 bases from V and 2 from J; bases not matched to a gene: 2. Here the CDR3 reads CASSTSGGPTDTQYF. In DNA, the CDR3 is TGTGCCAGCAGCACTAGCGGGGGGCCCACAGATACGCAGTATTTT.

The chain uses TRBV19 and TRBJ2-2; 7 bases fit TRBD2. The CDR3 spans 17 residues. Germline V gene lookup returns CDR1 LNHDA and CDR2 SQIVND (reference sequence). J lost 3 bases, V lost 8 bases, and 15 bases had no gene match. The CDR3 sequence: CASHGGGNGWDTGELFF. In nucleotides, the CDR3 is TGTGCCAGTCATGGGGGGGGAAACGGTTGGGACACCGGGGAGCTGTTTTTT.

The chain is built from TRBV15 and TRBJ1-4; possible D gene TRBD1, 6 bases. Germline V lookup: CDR1 LNHNV, CDR2 YYDKDF (reference sequence). There are 12 residues in the CDR3. The V and J ends lost 6 bases and 8 bases respectively, with 10 bases between them. CDR3 nucleotides: TGTGCCACCAGGACAGGTGGGGAAAAACTGTTTTTT. Protein product: CATRTGGEKLFF.

The genes are TRBV3-1 (or the pseudogene TRBV3-2) and TRBJ2-7; 8 nucleotides align to TRBD1. V dropped 3 bases and J dropped 2; count of bases not matched to a gene: 3. The CDR3 totals 14 residues. Germline-derived CDR1 and CDR2 are LGHDT and YNNKEL (reference sequence). The CDR3 coding sequence is TGTGCCAGCAGCCAGCAGGGGGCGACCTACGAGCAGTACTTC. As protein: CASSQQGATYEQYF.

V is TRBV5-1 and J is TRBJ1-5; D is perhaps TRBD1 (6 bases). Trimming cost V 5 bases and J 5 bases, with 20 bases left between them. Germline-derived CDR1 and CDR2 are SGHRS and YFSETQ. The CDR3 sequence is 16 residues long. Written as DNA, the CDR3 is TGCGCCAGCAGATCGGCAGGGGCCGTGGTCGATCAGCCCCAGCATTTT. Translating it yields CASRSAGAVVDQPQHF.

The rearrangement links TRBV5-1 to TRBJ2-3; perhaps TRBD1 as D (5 bases). Germline lookup yields CDR1 SGHRS and CDR2 YFSETQ. CDR3 size: 16 residues. V was trimmed by 0 bases and J by 5 bases, leaving 16 bases between them. The CDR3 sequence is CASSLAKTATGDTQYF. For the CDR3, the DNA is TGCGCCAGCAGCTTGGCCAAGACAGCCACCGGAGATACGCAGTATTTT. The complete variable domain, with remaining parts taken from reference TRBV5-1 and TRBJ2-3, reads KAGVTQTPRYLIKTRGQQVTLSCSPISGHRSVSWYQQTPGQGLQFLFEYFSETQRNKGNFPGRFSGRQFSNSRSEMNVSTLELGDSALYLCASSLAKTATGDTQYFGPGTRLTVL.

V and J are TRBV4-2 and TRBJ1-2, with TRBD1 matching over 7 bases. The CDR3 length is 17 residues. Germline CDR1 LGHNA, CDR2 YNFKEQ. Germline trimming cut 0 bases from V and 2 bases from J; bases unmatched to any gene: 9. This CDR3 is CASSQDPAQGPNYGYTF. CDR3 DNA: TGTGCCAGCAGCCAAGATCCAGCACAGGGGCCGAACTATGGCTACACCTTC.

The chain uses TRBV7-9 and TRBJ1-2; D gene uncertain. The CDR3 runs 15 residues. Germline-derived CDR1 and CDR2 are SEHNR and FQNEAQ (reference sequence). The V gene lost 8 bases and the J gene lost 4 bases, with 20 bases spanning the gap. The CDR3 bases are TGTGCCAGCTTACAAACCGATGGGCCCTCCTATGGCTACACCTTC. Protein sequence: CASLQTDGPSYGYTF.

The V gene is TRBV7-8, the J gene TRBJ2-3; TRBD2 aligns across 11 bases. CDR3 length equals 17 residues. The V and J ends lost 1 base and 3 bases, in that order; junction bases with no gene match: 6. From germline, CDR1 is SGHVS and CDR2 FQNEAQ. CDR3 region: CASSLGLAGKGTDTQYF. CDR3 DNA sequence: TGTGCCAGCAGCTTAGGACTAGCGGGGAAGGGAACAGATACGCAGTATTTT.

The gene calls are TRBV5-1 and TRBJ2-7; possibly TRBD2 for D (7 bases). Germline V gives CDR1 SGHRS, CDR2 YFSETQ. The CDR3 totals 15 residues. The V and J ends lost 4 bases and 0 bases respectively, with 14 bases between them. CDR3 protein: CASSHGGLSSYEQYF. The CDR3, as DNA: TGCGCCAGCAGCCACGGGGGGCTAAGCTCCTACGAGCAGTACTTC.

This clone was picked up one time. This chain joins TRBV6-5 and TRBJ1-2; D possibly corresponds to TRBD1 (6 bases). The CDR3 runs 14 residues. V lost 6 bases and J lost 5, with 16 bases in between. Germline V gene sequence: CDR1 MNHEY, CDR2 SVGAGI. CDR3 in amino acids: CASRLQGALYGYTF. The CDR3, as DNA: TGTGCCAGCAGGTTACAGGGAGCCCTTTATGGCTACACCTTC.

The chain employs TRBV10-1 and TRBJ1-1; D gene ambiguous. Germline CDR1 WNHNN, CDR2 SYGVQD (reference sequence). The germline V and J ends were trimmed by 8 bases and 1 base, with 11 bases remaining between them. CDR3 length equals 13 residues. CDR3 protein: CASSPRRNTEAFF. CDR3 in DNA: TGCGCCAGCTCTCCGAGGAGGAACACTGAAGCTTTCTTT.

The rearrangement joins TRBV4-2 to TRBJ2-7; TRBD1 is a possible D gene (6 bases). Germline lookup yields CDR1 LGHNA and CDR2 YNFKEQ. V dropped 4 bases and J dropped 1 base, with 14 bases sitting between them. This CDR3 has 15 residues. The CDR3 sequence: CASSPKDRGSYEQYF. DNA for the CDR3: TGTGCCAGCAGCCCGAAGGATAGGGGGTCCTACGAGCAGTACTTC.

The chain joins TRBV21-1 to TRBJ2-7; the D segment call TRBD1 is taken from the table without a DNA check. TRBV21-1 is a recognized pseudogene. The CDR3 extends over 14 amino acids. The CDR3 DNA sequence: TGTGCCAGCAGCACCGAGACAGGACGGGTCGAGCAGTACTTC. Encoded protein: CASSTETGRVEQYF.

This chain connects TRBV4-2 to TRBJ2-2, with 9 bases that match TRBD2. The germline V gene encodes CDR1 LGHNA and CDR2 YNFKEQ. After removal of 0 bases from V and 4 bases from J, the junction contained 6 bases not matched to a gene. The CDR3 totals 17 residues. This CDR3 reads CASSQEAAGGLTGELFF. Written as DNA, the CDR3 is TGTGCCAGCAGCCAAGAAGCAGCGGGGGGACTCACCGGGGAGCTGTTTTTT.

The V call is TRBV18, the J call TRBJ2-7, with 10 bases that match TRBD1. Losses at the gene ends were 5 bases for V and 3 bases for J; bases not matched to a gene: 4. The V gene's germline CDR1 is KGHSH and CDR2 LQKENI. The CDR3 is 14 residues long. The CDR3 loop reads CASSSGTGVYEQYF. DNA for the CDR3: TGTGCCAGCTCAAGCGGGACAGGGGTCTACGAGCAGTACTTC.

The rearrangement links TRBV3-1 (or the pseudogene TRBV3-2) to TRBJ1-5; D call uncertain. V lost 0 bases to trimming and J lost 7 bases, with 13 bases between them. CDR1 LGHDT and CDR2 YNNKEL come from the germline V gene (reference sequence). The CDR3 has 15 residues. The CDR3 reads CASSQDPTEYQPQHF. As DNA, the CDR3 is TGTGCCAGCAGCCAAGACCCCACAGAGTACCAGCCCCAGCATTTT.

This clone was counted a few times. The CDR3 loop reads CASSLGGRRDEQFF. The CDR3 nucleotides read TGTGCCAGCAGCTTAGGGGGCCGTCGCGATGAGCAGTTCTTC. The chain is built from TRBV11-3 and TRBJ2-1; weak D call: TRBD1 (5 bases). The length of the CDR3 is 14 residues. V dropped 1 base and J dropped 8 bases, with 12 bases sitting between them. Looked up from germline, CDR1 is SGHNT and CDR2 is YENEEA.

J is TRBJ2-1 and V is TRBV13, with D unresolved. V shed 3 bases and J shed 5 bases, with 8 bases lying between them. The CDR3 runs to 13 residues. CDR1 is PRHDT and CDR2 is FYEKMQ in the germline V gene (reference sequence). CDR3: CASSFEENNEQFF. Here the CDR3 DNA reads TGTGCCAGCAGCTTCGAGGAGAACAATGAGCAGTTCTTC.

This chain joins TRBV5-4 and TRBJ1-2; 8 bases match TRBD1. This CDR3 comprises 13 residues. V gave up 5 bases and J gave up 4 bases; unmatched junction bases: 4. Germline-derived CDR1 and CDR2 are SGHNT and YYREEE (reference sequence). The CDR3 nucleotides are TGTGCCAGCAGGGAGGACAGGGCCTATGGCTACACCTTC. This sequence encodes CASREDRAYGYTF.

The genes are TRBV9 and TRBJ2-7; the match to TRBD1 covers 7 bases. V trimming: 3 bases; J trimming: 5 bases; junction bases outside the gene matches: 8. There are 14 residues in the CDR3. Germline V CDR1 and CDR2: SGDLS, YYNGEE. The CDR3 reads CASSGDRVSNEQYF. In DNA form, the CDR3 reads TGTGCCAGCAGCGGCGACAGGGTTTCGAACGAGCAGTACTTC.

This chain connects TRBV4-1 to TRBJ2-7; TRBD2 matches at 10 bases. The CDR3 is 17 amino acids. Germline CDR1 reads MGHRA; CDR2 reads YSYEKL. Germline trimming cut 1 base from V and 5 bases from J; bases unmatched to any gene: 11. CDR3 sequence: CASSQVQVGLAVNEQYF. CDR3 in DNA: TGCGCCAGCAGCCAAGTCCAGGTCGGACTAGCGGTGAACGAGCAGTACTTC.